This T cell receptor (beta chain) was profiled in a study of cytomegalovirus exposure and HLA in healthy donors. Whole-study findings and limits: Per a later analysis, HLA-associated TCR beta chains showed more clonal expansion than other, equally common TCR beta chains.

This clone appeared once. Its antigen is unknown. This PCR relied on a set of 60 Vbeta primers and 13 Jbeta primers. The table came from immunoSEQ multiplex PCR; TCRdb's copy has only in-frame clones and leaves some out. The data contain about 190,000 clones, under 80% of them seen just once; the ten biggest clones take up approximately 4.8%. Germline V CDR1 and CDR2: GTSNPN, SVGIG (reference sequence). CDR3 length equals 13 residues. This TCR was sampled from a man aged 25 to 40 in good health and CMV-seropositive. Sequenced: PBMCs. The gene calls are TRBV30 and TRBJ1-6, with 7 bases fitting TRBD1. This CDR3 reads CARQGQLNSPLHF. The CDR3 DNA follows: TGTGCTCGACAGGGCCAGCTAAATTCACCCCTCCACTTT.